This T cell receptor beta chain is drawn from a study of blood T cell repertoires in COVID-19. Study-level information: The study drew acute and convalescent COVID-19 samples from the United States, Italy and Spain. T cells, B-cell-depleted T cells, or PBMCs supplied cDNA or gDNA.

The length of the CDR3 is 14 residues. V shed 9 bases and J shed 3 bases, with 15 bases lying between them. The germline V gene has CDR1 KGHDR and CDR2 SFDVKD. How the authors handled the data: Scientists estimated how many nucleated cells there were by amplifying reference gene primers. The data were produced by immunoSEQ multiplex PCR, yet TCRdb's version contains in-frame clones alone and is incomplete. V and J calls plus clone size are reproduced from that table; the DNA served to infer D and trimming. The sample lists tens of thousands of clones; over 85% were seen once. Sequencing was carried out using peripheral blood. This TCR came from a male donor with active COVID-19. The chain uses TRBV24-1 and TRBJ2-3; possibly TRBD2 for D (6 bases). Here the CDR3 DNA reads TGTGCCACCGGAGGGTCCGGGGCAACAGATACGCAGTATTTT. Translating it yields CATGGSGATDTQYF.